The rows below give T cell receptor beta chains drawn from one sample of a study of post-analysis software for immune sequencing data. TCRdb recomputed calls from the PCR reads with MiXCR, one row per CDR3 protein. The sample lists more than 450,000 distinct CDR3 sequences, 44% occurring once. Sequenced input: blood. The receptors stem from a girl between 5 and 17 years old with multiple sclerosis. Each CDR3 is given with its conserved first and last residue.

V: TRBV7-2; J: NA; length: 14; CDR3: CASSSSGMGSEQYF
V: TRBV12-3/TRBV12-4; J: TRBJ2-5; length: 11; CDR3: CASSPGTHSYF
V: TRBV6-1; J: TRBJ2-7; length: 14; CDR3: CASRGTGVFDEQYF
V: TRBV3-1; J: TRBJ2-1; length: 18; CDR3: CASNPTTSGTSVGNEQFF
V: TRBV15; J: TRBJ1-2; length: 15; CDR3: CATSRDIGQNDGYTF
V: TRBV11-2; J: TRBJ2-7; length: 16; CDR3: CASSSRPGQGVYEQYF
V: TRBV20-1; J: TRBJ1-5; length: 13; CDR3: CSARQTQNRPQHF
V: TRBV6-2/TRBV6-3; J: TRBJ2-1; length: 13; CDR3: CASRPYSYNEQFF
V: TRBV29-1; J: TRBJ2-1; length: 17; CDR3: CSVVSIPKRSSYNEQFF
V: TRBV20-1; J: TRBJ2-7; length: 15; CDR3: CSARPTDRGLNEQYF
V: TRBV10-3; J: TRBJ2-5; length: 13; CDR3: CAISERETTGQYF
V: TRBV7-8; J: TRBJ2-1; length: 16; CDR3: CASSLPAGGPYNEQFF
V: TRBV20-1; J: TRBJ2-1; length: 15; CDR3: CSARGGTSGGYEQFF